The present entry profiles one TCR beta chain with its context. The sample comes from a study of shared clonotypes between healthy human individuals. Profiled with immunoSEQ multiplex PCR; TCRdb holds only in-frame clones, not every one. Among about 520,000 clones, roughly 95% were seen once, and the ten largest hold 0.055% to 0.075%. This receptor was obtained from a woman between 25 and 40 years old in good health. The sample was naive CD4+ T cells sorted from blood. The subset here: CD45RA+ positively selected.

The CDR3, as DNA: TGTGCCAGCTACAACAGGGTCACCGGGGAGCTGTTTTTT. This codes for CASYNRVTGELFF. This sequence joins TRBV27 and TRBJ2-2, with D maybe TRBD1 (6 bases). Trimming took off 8 bases at V and 4 bases at J, with 11 bases between the two ends. CDR3 length equals 13 residues. The germline gives CDR1 MNHEY, CDR2 SMNVEV (reference sequence).